The 32 T cell receptor beta chains in this list originate from one sample, sequenced in a study of PD-1 blockade in mismatch repair-deficient tumors. TCRdb's table, derived via immunoSEQ multiplex PCR, lists solely in-frame clones and lacks some. Among tens of thousands of clones listed, approximately 80% were seen once. Sequences were derived from peripheral blood, sampled 44 weeks after starting pembrolizumab. The receptors shown here come from an adult with mismatch repair-deficient cancer.

The chain couples TRBV6-1 to TRBJ2-7; D is unresolved. This CDR3 has 14 residues. Germline values: CDR1 MNHNS, CDR2 SASEGT. The V gene lost 4 bases and the J gene lost 4 bases, with 14 bases spanning the gap. The CDR3 DNA reads as TGTGCCAGCAGTGCCCGTAGTATGTTGTACGAGCAGTACTTC. Translation gives CASSARSMLYEQYF.

This chain connects TRBV27 to TRBJ2-5; D is uncertain. The germline V gene encodes CDR1 MNHEY and CDR2 SMNVEV (reference sequence). This CDR3 spans 17 amino acids. Trimming shortened V by 2 bases and J by 0 bases, and 16 bases separated the two germline ends. The CDR3 protein is CASSLGSDPIYQETQYF. The CDR3 bases are TGTGCCAGCAGTTTAGGTTCTGACCCTATCTACCAAGAGACCCAGTACTTC.

The J gene is TRBJ2-1, the V gene TRBV27; 8 positions agree with TRBD2. The CDR3 sequence is 13 residues long. Germline CDR1 MNHEY, CDR2 SMNVEV (reference sequence). Trimming removed 8 bases from V and 5 bases from J; junction bases left unmatched: 5. The CDR3 nucleotides read TGTGCCAGCCGAGAACTAGCGGACAATGAGCAGTTCTTC. Protein: CASRELADNEQFF.

The chain has TRBV2 and TRBJ2-3, with 11 bases lining up with TRBD1. The CDR3 runs to 16 residues. Germline assignment: CDR1 SNHLY and CDR2 FYNNEI. V shed 6 bases, J shed 4 bases, and the junction held 9 bases outside the gene matches. CDR3 sequence reads: CASRYFGQGASDTQYF. The DNA for the CDR3 is TGTGCCAGCAGATACTTTGGACAGGGGGCATCAGATACGCAGTATTTT.

The DNA for the CDR3 is TGTGCCACGGTCTCCGGTCGGGCCCCACCGGGCAATCAGCCCCAGCATTTT. It encodes CATVSGRAPPGNQPQHF. The gene calls are TRBV15 and TRBJ1-5; D gene ambiguous. Trimming shortened V by 9 bases and J by 2 bases, and 23 bases separated the two germline ends. Germline loops: CDR1 LNHNV, CDR2 YYDKDF (reference sequence). The CDR3 has 17 residues.

The chain joins TRBV6-5 to TRBJ1-2; 7 bases align to TRBD1. The ends lost 4 bases at V and 4 bases at J; junction bases unmatched: 3. The CDR3 runs 13 residues. Germline V CDR1 and CDR2: MNHEY, SVGAGI. The CDR3 spells CASSSGQLYGYTF. CDR3 DNA: TGTGCCAGCAGTTCGGGACAGCTCTATGGCTACACCTTC.

V is TRBV9 and J is TRBJ1-4; D ambiguous. The CDR3 is 13 amino acids. V was cut by 0 bases and J by 8 bases, with 8 bases left in between. In germline, CDR1 is SGDLS, CDR2 YYNGEE. The CDR3 coding sequence is TGTGCCAGCAGCGTAGATGAGTCGGAAAAACTGTTTTTT. It yields the protein CASSVDESEKLFF.

The rearrangement links TRBV27 to TRBJ1-4; D gene ambiguous. With 0 bases removed from V and 0 bases from J, the gap between germline ends came to 5 bases. The CDR3 is 15 residues long. Looked up from germline, CDR1 is MNHEY and CDR2 is SMNVEV (reference sequence). The CDR3 loop is CASSLSPATNEKLFF. CDR3 DNA sequence: TGTGCCAGCAGTTTATCGCCCGCAACTAATGAAAAACTGTTTTTT.

The V call is TRBV6-5, the J call TRBJ1-2; D is unclear. CDR3 length: 13 amino acids. Looked up from germline, CDR1 is MNHEY and CDR2 is SVGAGI. V was shortened by 5 bases and J by 6 bases, with 13 bases between the two germline ends. CDR3 nucleotides: TGTGCCAGCAGTCCGGCTCGCCAGGATGGCTACACCTTC. Protein sequence: CASSPARQDGYTF.

V gene TRBV7-9 combines with J gene TRBJ2-1, with TRBD1 as a possible D gene (6 bases). The CDR3 loop spans 13 amino acids. V lost 1 base and J 14 bases, leaving 15 bases between the germline ends. Germline V CDR1 and CDR2: SEHNR, FQNEAQ (reference sequence). The CDR3 loop reads CASSLGDSGTKFF. DNA of the CDR3: TGTGCCAGCAGCTTAGGGGATTCCGGGACAAAGTTCTTC.

The genes are TRBV6-6 and TRBJ1-1; the match to TRBD1 covers 7 bases. The CDR3 loop spans 15 amino acids. V trimming: 6 bases; J trimming: 4 bases; junction bases outside the gene matches: 11. CDR1 is MNHNY, CDR2 SVGAGI, per germline (reference sequence). CDR3 sequence reads: CASRHRGLRSTEAFF. DNA of the CDR3: TGTGCCAGCAGGCACAGGGGTCTTCGCTCCACTGAAGCTTTCTTT.

The gene calls are TRBV10-3 and TRBJ1-3; the match to TRBD1 covers 11 bases. This CDR3 is built from 19 residues. CDR1 and CDR2 from the germline V gene are ENHRY and SYGVKD. Trimming took 8 bases from V and 1 from J; bases not matched to a gene: 16. The CDR3 reads CAIGLRDRGNTGSGNTIYF. The CDR3 nucleotides are TGTGCCATCGGTCTACGGGACAGGGGGAACACTGGTTCTGGAAACACCATATATTTT.

The chain combines TRBV7-3 with TRBJ2-7; D unresolved. The germline CDR1 and CDR2 sequences are SGHTA and FQGTGA. V lost 2 bases to trimming and J lost 1 base, with 9 bases between them. This CDR3 has 14 amino acids. This CDR3 is CASSLGARSYEQYF. The CDR3 nucleotides are TGTGCCAGCAGCTTAGGAGCCAGGTCCTACGAGCAGTACTTC.

The chain employs TRBV27 and TRBJ2-5; TRBD1 aligns across 7 bases. CDR1 and CDR2 from the germline V gene are MNHEY and SMNVEV (reference sequence). J gave up 7 bases and V 5 bases, and 13 bases lay outside the gene matches. The CDR3 length is 15 residues. In DNA form, the CDR3 reads TGTGCCAGCAGTCCCGCGACAGGGCGAAAAGGGACCCAGTACTTC. Encoded protein: CASSPATGRKGTQYF.

The chain uses TRBV7-6 and TRBJ1-1; D perhaps matches TRBD1 (5 bases). The ends were cut back, 0 bases at V and 3 bases at J, with 5 bases in the middle. Germline loops: CDR1 SGHVS, CDR2 FNYEAQ. CDR3 length: 13 amino acids. The CDR3 DNA sequence: TGTGCCAGCAGCTTAGCGGGGGACACTGAAGCTTTCTTT. Translation: CASSLAGDTEAFF.

The V and J genes are TRBV29-1 and TRBJ2-7; tentatively, D is TRBD1 (6 bases). Looked up from germline, CDR1 is SQVTM and CDR2 is ANQGSEA. V lost 4 bases, J lost 2 bases, and 6 bases lay in between. This CDR3 is 11 amino acids long. DNA for the CDR3: TGCAGCGTTGGGGACACCTACGAGCAGTACTTC. Its translation is CSVGDTYEQYF.

The chain is built from TRBV6-1 and TRBJ1-1, with 7 bases matching TRBD1. This CDR3 region has 15 residues. From germline, CDR1 is MNHNS and CDR2 SASEGT. The V and J ends lost 6 bases and 4 bases, in that order; junction bases with no gene match: 11. This CDR3 is CASSLTGEGTTEAFF. CDR3 nucleotides: TGTGCCAGCAGCCTAACAGGGGAGGGGACCACTGAAGCTTTCTTT.

The chain carries TRBV30 and TRBJ1-3; no firm D call. This CDR3 spans 15 amino acids. The V gene's germline CDR1 is GTSNPN and CDR2 SVGIG (reference sequence). V was cut by 1 base and J by 1 base, with 11 bases left in between. CDR3 sequence: CAWSDGELSGNTIYF. For the CDR3, the DNA is TGTGCCTGGAGTGACGGGGAACTGTCTGGAAACACCATATATTTT.

This chain connects TRBV5-4 to TRBJ2-2; 10 bases align to TRBD1. The germline gives CDR1 SGHNT, CDR2 YYREEE (reference sequence). This CDR3 has 15 amino acids. Trimming cost V 5 bases and J 6 bases; bases outside gene matches: 7. CDR3 residues: CASRPGQGKPGELFF. The DNA for the CDR3 is TGTGCCAGCAGACCGGGACAGGGGAAACCCGGGGAGCTGTTTTTT. Using reference TRBV5-4 and TRBJ2-2 for the parts outside the CDR3, the full variable domain is ETGVTQSPTHLIKTRGQQVTLRCSSQSGHNTVSWYQQALGQGPQFIFQYYREEENGRGNFPPRFSGLQFPNYSSELNVNALELDDSALYLCASRPGQGKPGELFFGEGSRLTVL.

This rearrangement joins TRBV28 to TRBJ1-2; the D gene is possibly TRBD1 (6 bases). The CDR3 runs 15 residues. From germline, CDR1 is MDHEN and CDR2 SYDVKM. V was clipped by 0 bases and J by 5 bases, with 13 bases between them. The CDR3 sequence is CASSLWGAGSYGYTF. The CDR3 DNA reads TGTGCCAGCAGTTTATGGGGGGCGGGGTCTTATGGCTACACCTTC.

This clone was seen a handful of times. At one end the junction does not follow the germline gene, possibly because of a read error. The rearrangement joins TRBV2 to TRBJ1-2, with D possibly matching TRBD1 (5 bases). CDR3 size: 12 residues. The germline V gene encodes CDR1 SNHLY and CDR2 FYNNEI. CDR3 coding DNA: TGTGCCAGCAGTGAAGTAAAGGGACGGGGCCGCTTC. Translation gives CASSEVKGRGRF.

The chain carries TRBV10-3 and TRBJ1-2, with 10 bases lining up with TRBD1. V lost 10 bases and J lost 0; bases outside the gene matches: 8. CDR1 and CDR2 from the germline V gene are ENHRY and SYGVKD. The CDR3 extends over 15 amino acids. The CDR3 DNA reads TGTGCCACAACTGGGACAGGGGCAGCTAACTATGGCTACACCTTC. It yields the protein CATTGTGAANYGYTF.

This chain joins TRBV19 and TRBJ1-4; maybe TRBD1 (6 bases). Germline CDR1 LNHDA, CDR2 SQIVND (reference sequence). V gave up 4 bases and J gave up 7 bases, with 16 bases separating them. The CDR3 runs 15 residues. The CDR3 bases are TGTGCCAGTAGTAGGGACGGGGGGGCCGGTGAAAAACTGTTTTTT. It codes for CASSRDGGAGEKLFF.

V usage is TRBV6-6 and J usage is TRBJ1-4, with D possibly TRBD1 on 6 matching bases. Trimming took off 6 bases at V and 3 bases at J, with 11 bases between the two ends. Germline V CDR1 and CDR2: MNHNY, SVGAGI (reference sequence). The CDR3 is 14 amino acids. CDR3 sequence reads: CASRDRGANEKLFF. CDR3 in DNA: TGTGCCAGCAGGGACAGAGGGGCTAATGAAAAACTGTTTTTT.

The chain links TRBV6-5 to TRBJ2-7; 8 nucleotides line up with TRBD1. Germline V CDR1 and CDR2: MNHEY, SVGAGI. J gave up 5 bases and V 6 bases, and 9 bases lay outside the gene matches. The CDR3 length is 14 residues. As DNA, the CDR3 is TGTGCCAGCAGCGACCGGACAGGGACCCACGAGCAGTACTTC. Protein product: CASSDRTGTHEQYF.

CDR3 coding DNA: TGCGCCAGCAGCCAAGGGGCATCAACTAATGAAAAACTGTTTTTT. Translation gives CASSQGASTNEKLFF. The chain carries TRBV4-3 and TRBJ1-4; D gene unclear. The V end lost 1 base, the J end lost 0 bases, and 6 bases lay between the germline ends. Per germline, CDR1 LGHNA and CDR2 YSLEER. This CDR3 is 15 amino acids long.

This rearrangement joins TRBV7-9 to TRBJ2-1; the match to TRBD2 covers 11 bases. V lost 3 bases and J lost 6; bases outside the gene matches: 4. Per germline, CDR1 SEHNR and CDR2 FQNEAQ (reference sequence). CDR3 length: 15 amino acids. The DNA of the CDR3 is TGTGCCAGCAGCTTTAGCGGGAGGGGGGGCAATGAGCAGTTCTTC. Its translation is CASSFSGRGGNEQFF.

This chain connects TRBV19 to TRBJ1-3; TRBD1 is a possible D gene (6 bases). Per germline, CDR1 LNHDA and CDR2 SQIVND (reference sequence). V lost 10 bases to trimming and J lost 0 bases, with 13 bases between them. The CDR3 sequence is 14 residues long. For the CDR3, the DNA is TGTGCCACTAACACAGGGAGCTCTGGAAACACCATATATTTT. This translates into CATNTGSSGNTIYF.

CDR3: CAWRGGLQTGTQFF. CDR3 coding DNA: TGTGCCTGGAGGGGGGGACTCCAGACGGGGACGCAGTTCTTC. This rearrangement joins TRBV30 to TRBJ2-1; the D gene is possibly TRBD2 (6 bases). The CDR3 is made up of 14 amino acids. Germline V gives CDR1 GTSNPN, CDR2 SVGIG (reference sequence). V was clipped by 3 bases and J by 12 bases, with 21 bases between them.

The chain has TRBV5-4 and TRBJ2-5; D not certain. Trimming shortened V by 4 bases and J by 4 bases, and 17 bases separated the two germline ends. CDR1 SGHNT and CDR2 YYREEE come from the germline V gene (reference sequence). The CDR3 contains 15 residues. The CDR3 region is CASSPPGAAGETQYF. CDR3 nucleotide sequence: TGTGCCAGCAGCCCTCCAGGAGCAGCAGGAGAGACCCAGTACTTC. The full variable domain, rest sourced from reference TRBV5-4 and TRBJ2-5, is ETGVTQSPTHLIKTRGQQVTLRCSSQSGHNTVSWYQQALGQGPQFIFQYYREEENGRGNFPPRFSGLQFPNYSSELNVNALELDDSALYLCASSPPGAAGETQYFGPGTRLLVL.

The V call is TRBV10-1, the J call TRBJ2-1; 7 nucleotides match TRBD2. With 2 bases clipped from V and 1 base from J, the junction kept 8 bases outside the gene matches. CDR3 length: 17 residues. Germline-derived CDR1 and CDR2 are WNHNN and SYGVQD (reference sequence). The CDR3 loop reads CASSEIGLADSYNEQFF. The DNA for the CDR3 is TGCGCCAGCAGTGAGATAGGGCTAGCGGATTCCTACAATGAGCAGTTCTTC.

Comments on this clone: One junction end disagrees with the germline gene, perhaps due to a read error. The genes are TRBV11-2 and TRBJ2-3; 10 positions agree with TRBD2. CDR1 is SGHAT and CDR2 is FQNNGV in the germline V gene. The CDR3 covers 15 residues. The CDR3 here is CASTLAGGAADTQYF. The DNA for the CDR3 is TGTGCCAGCACCTTAGCGGGGGGTGCGGCGGATACGCAGTATTTT.